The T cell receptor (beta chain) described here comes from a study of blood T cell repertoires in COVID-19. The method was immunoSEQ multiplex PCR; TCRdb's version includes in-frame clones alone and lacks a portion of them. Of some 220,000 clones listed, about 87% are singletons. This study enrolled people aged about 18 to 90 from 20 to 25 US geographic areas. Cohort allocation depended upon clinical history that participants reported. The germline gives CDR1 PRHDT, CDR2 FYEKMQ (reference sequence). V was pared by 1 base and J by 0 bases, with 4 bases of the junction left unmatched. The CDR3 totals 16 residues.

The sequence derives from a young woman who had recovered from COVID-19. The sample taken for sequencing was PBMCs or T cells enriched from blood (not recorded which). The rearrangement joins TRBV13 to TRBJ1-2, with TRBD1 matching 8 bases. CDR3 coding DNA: TGTGCCAGCAGCTTAGCCCAGGGGGCCGCTAACTATGGCTACACCTTC. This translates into CASSLAQGAANYGYTF.